Listed below are T cell receptor beta chains from one sample, sequenced in a study of blood T cell repertoires in COVID-19. TCRdb keeps only in-frame clones here, not all; method: immunoSEQ multiplex PCR. The sample consists of 60,000 to 65,000 clones, around 80% of them appearing once. Sequenced material: peripheral blood. The receptor set was obtained from a woman of 80 years or more with active or convalescent COVID-19. CDR3s include the opening cysteine and the closing phenylalanine or tryptophan. Each record gives: V gene, J gene, clone size, D gene, CDR3 protein, CDR3 DNA. D genes are given only for firm matches. Not all rows give a size; the values are once, few, many and, for expanded clones, a class.

TRBV5-1	TRBJ1-2	-	TRBD1	CASSPGQGEGYTF	TGCGCCAGCAGCCCGGGACAGGGGGAGGGCTACACCTTC
TRBV5-4	TRBJ2-7	-	TRBD2	CASSRGGGLSYEQYF	TGTGCCAGCAGCCGTGGGGGGGGACTCTCCTACGAGCAGTACTTC
TRBV19	TRBJ1-2	-	TRBD1	CASADRGYGYTF	TGTGCCAGCGCAGACAGGGGCTATGGCTACACCTTC
TRBV2	TRBJ2-5	-	TRBD1	CASSEARGPETQYF	TGTGCCAGCAGTGAAGCCAGGGGGCCAGAGACCCAGTACTTC
TRBV6-6	TRBJ2-7	-	-	CASSYPPHRGGYEQYF	TGTGCCAGCAGTTACCCGCCCCACAGGGGAGGCTACGAGCAGTACTTC
TRBV10-3	TRBJ1-6	-	TRBD1	CAISEGQGASNSPLHF	TGTGCCATCAGCGAGGGACAGGGGGCAAGTAATTCACCCCTCCACTTT
TRBV5-1	TRBJ1-2	-	TRBD1	CASSADRGYGYTF	TGCGCCAGCAGCGCGGACAGGGGATATGGCTACACCTTC
TRBV4-1	TRBJ1-4	-	-	CASRWGPTNEKLFF	TGCGCCAGCCGTTGGGGGCCAACTAATGAAAAACTGTTTTTT
TRBV15	TRBJ2-7	-	TRBD1	CATSRDSFIGTGSYEQYF	TGTGCCACCAGCAGAGATAGTTTTATCGGGACAGGGTCCTACGAGCAGTACTTC
TRBV6-5	TRBJ1-2	-	-	CASRLTGLTYGYTF	TGTGCCAGCAGGTTAACAGGGCTGACCTATGGCTACACCTTC
TRBV7-6	TRBJ2-5	once	TRBD2	CASRPTGGATQQTQYF	TGTGCCAGCAGACCAACCGGGGGGGCGACGCAACAGACCCAGTACTTC
TRBV5-1	TRBJ2-2	-	-	CASSFTEITGELFF	TGCGCCAGCAGCTTTACAGAGATCACCGGGGAGCTGTTTTTT
TRBV10-3	TRBJ1-6	-	-	CAISENVDSPLHF	TGTGCCATCAGTGAAAATGTAGATTCACCCCTCCACTTT
TRBV19	TRBJ1-1	few	-	CASSIWGGTEAFF	TGTGCCAGTAGTATTTGGGGCGGCACTGAAGCTTTCTTT
TRBV5-1	TRBJ1-3	-	-	CASSLDRDVNTIYF	TGCGCCAGCAGCTTGGACAGGGATGTGAACACCATATATTTT